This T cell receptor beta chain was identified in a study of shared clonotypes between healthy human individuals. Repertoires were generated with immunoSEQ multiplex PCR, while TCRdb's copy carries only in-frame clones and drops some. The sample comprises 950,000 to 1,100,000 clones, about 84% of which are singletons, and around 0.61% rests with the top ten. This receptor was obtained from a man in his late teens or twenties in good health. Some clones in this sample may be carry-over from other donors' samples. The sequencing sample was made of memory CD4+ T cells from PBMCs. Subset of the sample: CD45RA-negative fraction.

The CDR3 reads CASSLREAPETQYF. CDR3 DNA sequence: TGTGCCAGCAGCCTCCGGGAGGCCCCAGAGACCCAGTACTTC. The chain employs TRBV2 and TRBJ2-5; 7 nucleotides align to TRBD2. Germline assignment: CDR1 SNHLY and CDR2 FYNNEI. The CDR3 consists of 14 residues. V trimming: 6 bases; J trimming: 4 bases; junction bases outside the gene matches: 8.